The source of this T cell receptor (beta chain) is a study of blood T cell repertoires in COVID-19. Study-wide context: Acute-phase and convalescent COVID-19 samples originated in the United States, Italy and Spain.

Per the original data handling: It was from reference gene primer amplification that nucleated cell counts were estimated. Some clones are missing from TCRdb's copy, which holds only in-frame ones; the method was immunoSEQ multiplex PCR. The V and J calls and the clone size are those of that table, but D and trimming were determined from the DNA. This table has about 150,000 clones, 70% to 90% appearing once. The ends were cut back, 5 bases at V and 0 bases at J, with 17 bases in the middle. CDR1 is MNHEY, CDR2 SMNVEV, per germline (reference sequence). This CDR3 is 17 amino acids long. This clone was recorded only once.

The sequenced material came from peripheral blood. This receptor was obtained from a human donor in a cohort sampled during active COVID-19. The J gene is TRBJ1-3, the V gene TRBV27; D unresolved. The DNA for the CDR3 is TGTGCCAGCAGTCCCACATCTCCCTTCGTCTCTGGAAACACCATATATTTT. Its translation is CASSPTSPFVSGNTIYF.